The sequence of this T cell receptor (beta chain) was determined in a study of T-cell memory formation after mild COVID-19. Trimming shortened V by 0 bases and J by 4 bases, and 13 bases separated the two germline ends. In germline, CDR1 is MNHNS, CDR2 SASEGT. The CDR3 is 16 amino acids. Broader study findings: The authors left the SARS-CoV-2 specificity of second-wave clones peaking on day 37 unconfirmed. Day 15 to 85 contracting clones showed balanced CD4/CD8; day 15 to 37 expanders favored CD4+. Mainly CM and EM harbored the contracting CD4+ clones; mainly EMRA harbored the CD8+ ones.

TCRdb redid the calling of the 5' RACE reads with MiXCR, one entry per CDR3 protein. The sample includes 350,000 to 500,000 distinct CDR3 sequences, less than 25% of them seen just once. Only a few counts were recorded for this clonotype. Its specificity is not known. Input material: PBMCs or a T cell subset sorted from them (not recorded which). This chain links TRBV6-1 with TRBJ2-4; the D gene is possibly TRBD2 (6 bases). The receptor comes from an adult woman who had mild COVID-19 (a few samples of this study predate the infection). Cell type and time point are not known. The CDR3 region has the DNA TGTGCCAGCAGTGAAGCGGGGGGAGGTGGTAAAAACATTCAGTACTTC. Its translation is CASSEAGGGGKNIQYF.